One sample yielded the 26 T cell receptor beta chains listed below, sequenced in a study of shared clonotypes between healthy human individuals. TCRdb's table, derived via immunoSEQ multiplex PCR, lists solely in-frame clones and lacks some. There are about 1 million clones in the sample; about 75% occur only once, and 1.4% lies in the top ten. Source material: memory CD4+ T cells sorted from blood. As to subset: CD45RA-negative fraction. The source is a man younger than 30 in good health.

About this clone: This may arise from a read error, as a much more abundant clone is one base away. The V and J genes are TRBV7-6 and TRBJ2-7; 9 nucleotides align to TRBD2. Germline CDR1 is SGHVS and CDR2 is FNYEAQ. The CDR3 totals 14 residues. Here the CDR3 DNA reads TGTGCCAACAGCGGGGGGACTAGTGGGTACGAGCAGTACTTC. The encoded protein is CANSGGTSGYEQYF.

The CDR3 DNA follows: TGTGCCAGCAGCCACCTAGCGGGGGGGCACGAGCAGTACTTC. This codes for CASSHLAGGHEQYF. The rearrangement links TRBV6-1 to TRBJ2-7; 12 nucleotides agree with TRBD2. Trimming at V came to 6 bases and at J to 5 bases, leaving 5 bases not matched to a gene. CDR3 length: 14 residues. The germline CDR1 and CDR2 sequences are MNHNS and SASEGT.

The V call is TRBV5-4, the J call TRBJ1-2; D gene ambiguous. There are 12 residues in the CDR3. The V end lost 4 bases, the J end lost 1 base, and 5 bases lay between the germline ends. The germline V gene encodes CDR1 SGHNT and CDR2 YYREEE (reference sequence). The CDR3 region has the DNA TGTGCCAGCAGCGAGGATAACTATGGCTACACCTTC. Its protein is CASSEDNYGYTF.

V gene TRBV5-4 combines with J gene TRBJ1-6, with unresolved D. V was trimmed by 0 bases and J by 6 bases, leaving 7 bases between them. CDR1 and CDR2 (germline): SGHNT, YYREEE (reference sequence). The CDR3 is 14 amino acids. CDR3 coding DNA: TGTGCCAGCAGCTTGGAGACGGGTAATTCACCCCTCCACTTT. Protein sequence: CASSLETGNSPLHF.

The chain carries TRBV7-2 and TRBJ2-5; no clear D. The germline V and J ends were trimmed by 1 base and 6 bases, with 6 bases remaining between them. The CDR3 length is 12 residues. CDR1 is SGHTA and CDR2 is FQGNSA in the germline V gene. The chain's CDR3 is CASSLDLQTQYF. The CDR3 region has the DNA TGTGCCAGCAGCTTAGATCTCCAGACCCAGTACTTC.

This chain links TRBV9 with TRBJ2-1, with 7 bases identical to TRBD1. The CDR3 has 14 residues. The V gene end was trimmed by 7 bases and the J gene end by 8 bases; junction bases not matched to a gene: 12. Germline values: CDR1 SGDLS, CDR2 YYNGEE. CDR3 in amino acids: CASAPGQLSDEQFF. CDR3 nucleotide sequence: TGTGCCAGCGCCCCGGGACAGCTCAGCGATGAGCAGTTCTTC.

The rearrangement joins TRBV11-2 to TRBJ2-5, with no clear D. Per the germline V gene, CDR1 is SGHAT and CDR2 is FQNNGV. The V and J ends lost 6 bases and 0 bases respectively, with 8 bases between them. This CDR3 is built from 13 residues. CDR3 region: CASRTEYQETQYF. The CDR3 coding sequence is TGTGCCAGCAGGACCGAGTACCAAGAGACCCAGTACTTC.

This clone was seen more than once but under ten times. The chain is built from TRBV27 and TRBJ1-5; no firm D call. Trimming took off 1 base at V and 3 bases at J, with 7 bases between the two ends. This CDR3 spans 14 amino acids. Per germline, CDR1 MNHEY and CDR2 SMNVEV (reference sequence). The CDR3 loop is CASSLFGFNQPQHF. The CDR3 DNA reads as TGTGCCAGCAGTTTATTTGGATTCAATCAGCCCCAGCATTTT.

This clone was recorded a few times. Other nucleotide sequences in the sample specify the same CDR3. The CDR3 here is CASSLTASYGYTF. The CDR3 DNA reads as TGCGCCAGCAGCTTGACGGCTAGCTATGGCTACACCTTC. The chain carries TRBV5-1 and TRBJ1-2; D uncertain. The germline V gene has CDR1 SGHRS and CDR2 YFSETQ. The CDR3 consists of 13 residues. Trimming stripped 1 base from V and 4 bases from J, with 8 bases between.

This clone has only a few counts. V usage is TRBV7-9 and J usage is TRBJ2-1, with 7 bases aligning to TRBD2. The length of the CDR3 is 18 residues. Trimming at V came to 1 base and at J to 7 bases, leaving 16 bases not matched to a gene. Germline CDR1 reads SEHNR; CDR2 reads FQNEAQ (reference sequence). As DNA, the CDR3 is TGTGCCAGCAGCTTAGGAGTCACGGGAGGACCTCTGGGGAATGAGCAGTTCTTC. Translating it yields CASSLGVTGGPLGNEQFF.

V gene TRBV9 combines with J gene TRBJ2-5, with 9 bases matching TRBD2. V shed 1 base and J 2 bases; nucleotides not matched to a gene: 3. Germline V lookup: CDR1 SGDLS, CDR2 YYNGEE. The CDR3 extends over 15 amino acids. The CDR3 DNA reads TGTGCCAGCAGCGTAACTAGCGGGCCTCAAGAGACCCAGTACTTC. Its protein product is CASSVTSGPQETQYF.

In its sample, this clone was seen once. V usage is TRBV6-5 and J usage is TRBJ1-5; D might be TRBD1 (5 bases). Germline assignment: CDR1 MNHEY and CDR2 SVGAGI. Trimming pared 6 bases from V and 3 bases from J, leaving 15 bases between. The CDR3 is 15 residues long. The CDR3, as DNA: TGTGCCAGCAGACCTCCGGGAGGGGACAATCAGCCCCAGCATTTT. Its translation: CASRPPGGDNQPQHF.

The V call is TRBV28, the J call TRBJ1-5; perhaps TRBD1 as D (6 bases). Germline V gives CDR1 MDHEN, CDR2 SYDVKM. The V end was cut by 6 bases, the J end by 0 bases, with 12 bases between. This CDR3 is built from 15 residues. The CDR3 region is CASSPWTDSNQPQHF. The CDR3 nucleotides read TGTGCCAGCAGCCCCTGGACAGATAGCAATCAGCCCCAGCATTTT.

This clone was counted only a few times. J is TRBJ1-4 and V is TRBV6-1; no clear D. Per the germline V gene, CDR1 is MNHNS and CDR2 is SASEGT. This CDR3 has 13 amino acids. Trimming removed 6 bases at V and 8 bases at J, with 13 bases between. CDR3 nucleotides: TGTGCCAGCAGACCCCCGGGCGGGGAAAAACTGTTTTTT. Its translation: CASRPPGGEKLFF.

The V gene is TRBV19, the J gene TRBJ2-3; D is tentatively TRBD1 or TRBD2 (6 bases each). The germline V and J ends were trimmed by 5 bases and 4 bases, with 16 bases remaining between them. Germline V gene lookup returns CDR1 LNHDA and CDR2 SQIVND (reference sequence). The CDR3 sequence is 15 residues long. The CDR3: CASSPRVRGADTQYF. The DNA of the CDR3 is TGTGCCAGTAGTCCCCGGGTGAGGGGGGCAGATACGCAGTATTTT.

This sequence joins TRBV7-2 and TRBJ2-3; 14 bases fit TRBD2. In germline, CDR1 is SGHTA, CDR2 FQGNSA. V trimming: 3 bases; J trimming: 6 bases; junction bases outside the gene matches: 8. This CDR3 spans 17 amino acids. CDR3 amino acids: CASSFPTSGGAWDTQYF. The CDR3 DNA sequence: TGTGCCAGCAGCTTCCCGACTAGCGGGGGGGCGTGGGATACGCAGTATTTT.

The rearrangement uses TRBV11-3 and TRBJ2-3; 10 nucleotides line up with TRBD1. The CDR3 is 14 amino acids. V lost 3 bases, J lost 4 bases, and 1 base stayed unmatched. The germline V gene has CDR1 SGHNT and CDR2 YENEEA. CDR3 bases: TGTGCCAGCAGCTTCGGGACAGGGGCAGATACGCAGTATTTT. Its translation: CASSFGTGADTQYF.

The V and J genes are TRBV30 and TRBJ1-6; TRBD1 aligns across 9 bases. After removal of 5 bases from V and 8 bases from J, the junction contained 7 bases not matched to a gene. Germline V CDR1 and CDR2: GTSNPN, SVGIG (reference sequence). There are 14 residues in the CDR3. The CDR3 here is CAWAGTGSYSPLHF. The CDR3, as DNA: TGTGCCTGGGCCGGGACAGGGAGTTATTCACCCCTCCACTTT.

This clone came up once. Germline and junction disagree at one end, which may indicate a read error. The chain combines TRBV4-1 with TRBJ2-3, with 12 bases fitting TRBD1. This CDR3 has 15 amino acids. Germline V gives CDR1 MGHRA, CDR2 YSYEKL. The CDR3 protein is CASSQDPGQGARVGF. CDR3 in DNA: TGCGCCAGCAGCCAAGACCCGGGACAGGGGGCCCGGGTAGGTTTT.

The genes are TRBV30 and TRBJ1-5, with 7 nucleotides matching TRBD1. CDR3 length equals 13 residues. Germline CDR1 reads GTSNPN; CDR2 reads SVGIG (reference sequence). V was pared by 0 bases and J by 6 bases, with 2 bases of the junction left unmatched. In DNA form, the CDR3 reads TGTGCCTGGAGTGTGACAGGGTTTCAGCCCCAGCATTTT. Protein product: CAWSVTGFQPQHF.

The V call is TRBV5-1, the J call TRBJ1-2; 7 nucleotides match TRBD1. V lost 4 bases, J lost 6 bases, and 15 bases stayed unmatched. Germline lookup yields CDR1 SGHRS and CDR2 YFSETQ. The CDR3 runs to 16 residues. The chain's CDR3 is CASSPGQYTSGDGYTF. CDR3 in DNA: TGCGCCAGCAGCCCGGGACAGTACACCTCAGGGGATGGCTACACCTTC.

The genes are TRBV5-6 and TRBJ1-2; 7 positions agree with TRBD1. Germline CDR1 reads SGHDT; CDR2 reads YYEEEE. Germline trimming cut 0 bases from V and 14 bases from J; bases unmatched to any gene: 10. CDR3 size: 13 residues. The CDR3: CASSLDRQGVRTF. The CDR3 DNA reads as TGTGCCAGCAGCTTGGATCGGCAGGGGGTAAGGACCTTC.

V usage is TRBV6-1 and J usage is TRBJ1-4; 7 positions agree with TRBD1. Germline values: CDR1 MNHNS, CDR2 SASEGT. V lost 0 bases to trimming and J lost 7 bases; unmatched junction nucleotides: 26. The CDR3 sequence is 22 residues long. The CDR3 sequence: CASSEALPGQITLPSLGEKLFF. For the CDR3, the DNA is TGTGCCAGCAGTGAAGCGCTTCCGGGACAGATAACGCTCCCCTCCTTGGGTGAAAAACTGTTTTTT.

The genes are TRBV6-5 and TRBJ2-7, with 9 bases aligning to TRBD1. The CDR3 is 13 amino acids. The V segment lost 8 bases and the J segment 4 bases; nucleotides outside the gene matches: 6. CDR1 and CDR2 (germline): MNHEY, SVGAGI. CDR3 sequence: CASSTGGSYEQYF. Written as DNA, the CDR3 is TGTGCCAGCTCAACAGGGGGCTCATACGAGCAGTACTTC.

The CDR3 nucleotides are TGTGCCAGCAGTCGGGCCCTGATGGGCACTGAAGCTTTCTTT. As protein: CASSRALMGTEAFF. The genes are TRBV6-6 and TRBJ1-1; the D is unclear. Trimming removed 5 bases at V and 4 bases at J, with 14 bases between. CDR1 is MNHNY and CDR2 is SVGAGI in the germline V gene (reference sequence). The CDR3 consists of 14 residues.

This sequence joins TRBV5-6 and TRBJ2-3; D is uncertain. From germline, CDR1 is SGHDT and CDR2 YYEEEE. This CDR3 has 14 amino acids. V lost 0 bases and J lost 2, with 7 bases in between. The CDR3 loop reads CASSLARFTDTQYF. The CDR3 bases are TGTGCCAGCAGCTTGGCCCGGTTCACAGATACGCAGTATTTT.